The rows below give T cell receptor beta chains drawn from one sample of a study of cytotoxic CD8 clonotypes in ibrutinib-treated CLL. Profiling relied on immunoSEQ multiplex PCR, and the TCRdb table lists in-frame clones only, not all of them. The table has 110,000 to 150,000 clones, 70% to 80% seen once. Material: PBMCs, obtained after 12 months of ibrutinib treatment. The origin of the receptors is a human donor with chronic lymphocytic leukemia. Both conserved end residues are part of each CDR3. Fields, in order: CDR3 DNA, CDR3 protein, J gene, V gene, D gene, clone size. D genes are given only for firm matches. Clone size appears in some rows only: once, few, many, or a class for an expanded clone.

TGCGCCAGCAGCCAATACAGGGGGCGCGACAATCAGCCCCAGCATTTT | CASSQYRGRDNQPQHF | TRBJ1-5 | TRBV4-1 | TRBD1 | -
TGTGCCAGCAGCATACAGGGGGACGCAGATACGCAGTATTTT | CASSIQGDADTQYF | TRBJ2-3 | TRBV11-3 | TRBD1 | few
TGCGCCAGCAGCTTGGCCAGGGCGAGAGGCTACACCTTC | CASSLARARGYTF | TRBJ1-2 | TRBV5-1 | - | once
TGCGCCAGCAGCCGGATGGTGGGGTCCGAGCAGTACTTC | CASSRMVGSEQYF | TRBJ2-7 | TRBV4-1 | - | few
TGTGCCAGCTCACCAGGACTTTCCCTCATAAACTACGAGCAGTACTTC | CASSPGLSLINYEQYF | TRBJ2-7 | TRBV18 | - | -
TGTGCCAGCAGTTACTCGATGGCAGTTAAAGAGACCCAGTACTTC | CASSYSMAVKETQYF | TRBJ2-5 | TRBV6-5 | - | once
TGTGCCAGCAGCCGTTCGGCGCAGAGGGGCCAGGGGGTAACCTACGAGCAGTACTTC | CASSRSAQRGQGVTYEQYF | TRBJ2-7 | TRBV5-4 | TRBD1 | -
TGTGCCAGCAGCTTAATACAGGGGGACTATGAGCAGTTCTTC | CASSLIQGDYEQFF | TRBJ2-1 | TRBV7-2 | TRBD1 | -
TGTGCCAGCAGCGTATGGGGGCATAGCACCGGGGAGCTGTTTTTT | CASSVWGHSTGELFF | TRBJ2-2 | TRBV9 | - | -
TGTGCCAGCAGCGTAGATCTAGCGGGAGGGAATGAGCAGTTCTTC | CASSVDLAGGNEQFF | TRBJ2-1 | TRBV9 | TRBD2 | -
TGTGCCAGCAGCGTACCAGTACAAGGGACCGGGACAGGGGCGAACACCGGGGAGCTGTTTTTT | CASSVPVQGTGTGANTGELFF | TRBJ2-2 | TRBV9 | TRBD1 | -
TGTGCCAGCAGCTTAAGTCTAGCGGGAAACTACGAGCAGTACTTC | CASSLSLAGNYEQYF | TRBJ2-7 | TRBV7-2 | TRBD2 | -
TGTGCCAGCAGTTTAGGGACAGGGGATGGCTACACCTTC | CASSLGTGDGYTF | TRBJ1-2 | TRBV28 | TRBD1 | -
TGTGCCAGCAAAGCCTGGACAGATGATAACTATGGCTACACCTTC | CASKAWTDDNYGYTF | TRBJ1-2 | TRBV19 | - | few
TGTGCCAGTAGTACCCCGGGTGAACCAAACTATGGCTACACCTTC | CASSTPGEPNYGYTF | TRBJ1-2 | TRBV19 | - | -
TGCGCCAGCAGCTTGACTCGGGACTCGGGCGAGCAGTACTTC | CASSLTRDSGEQYF | TRBJ2-7 | TRBV5-1 | - | -
TGTGCCAGCACGGGAACGGCAGATACGCAGTATTTT | CASTGTADTQYF | TRBJ2-3 | TRBV28 | - | -
TGTGCCAGCAGCCAAGATTTAGGACTAAACTCCTACGAGCAGTACTTC | CASSQDLGLNSYEQYF | TRBJ2-7 | TRBV4-2 | - | -
TGTGCCAGCAGCTTAATGGGGAGCTCCTACAATGAGCAGTTCTTC | CASSLMGSSYNEQFF | TRBJ2-1 | TRBV7-3 | - | -
TGTGCCATCAGTGAGTCGGGTCAGGGAGGCACTGAAGCTTTCTTT | CAISESGQGGTEAFF | TRBJ1-1 | TRBV10-3 | - | -
TGTGCCTGGAGGGGACAGGGATTCCTCGAGCAGTACTTC | CAWRGQGFLEQYF | TRBJ2-7 | TRBV30 | TRBD1 | -
TGTGCCAGCAGTTATGGTCACGAGCAGTACTTC | CASSYGHEQYF | TRBJ2-7 | TRBV6-5 | - | -
TGTGCCAGCTCACCCGAGACGGGAGGGCCGTTTGCGTACTTC | CASSPETGGPFAYF | TRBJ2-7 | TRBV18 | TRBD2 | -
TGTGCCAGCAGCCCGGACGCATTCTCCTACGAGCAGTACTTC | CASSPDAFSYEQYF | TRBJ2-7 | TRBV7-9 | - | -
TGTGCCAGCAGTGAAGCGACAGGTCTTTTGAACACTGAAGCTTTCTTT | CASSEATGLLNTEAFF | TRBJ1-1 | TRBV2 | - | -
TGTGCCAGCACTGAATCCCCCGGACAGGGGGGTCGGGGTGGGGAAGCTTTCTTT | CASTESPGQGGRGGEAFF | TRBJ1-1 | TRBV6-1 | TRBD1 | once
TGTGCCAGCTCACCAGATGACAGGGGTCCCTACGAGCAGTACTTC | CASSPDDRGPYEQYF | TRBJ2-7 | TRBV18 | TRBD1 | few
TGTGCCAGCTCACCCGAGCTAGGGAATCAGCCCCAGCATTTT | CASSPELGNQPQHF | TRBJ1-5 | TRBV18 | - | -
TGTGCCAGCAGCGACGCAGGGGTTCCTAACTATGGCTACACCTTC | CASSDAGVPNYGYTF | TRBJ1-2 | TRBV28 | - | once
TGTGCCAGCAGTTTATATCGGGGCTCGGTCAATCAGCCCCAGCATTTT | CASSLYRGSVNQPQHF | TRBJ1-5 | TRBV28 | - | -
TGTGCCAGCAGCTTGGCCGTAGCAAGCATTCAGTACTTC | CASSLAVASIQYF | TRBJ2-4 | TRBV5-4 | - | -
TGTGCCAGCAGTGAAGCGGGGACGGGACCCTACGAGCAGTACTTC | CASSEAGTGPYEQYF | TRBJ2-7 | TRBV6-1 | - | -
TGTGCCAGCAGTGAATCGGGGGGCGCGAGGGGCTACACCTTC | CASSESGGARGYTF | TRBJ1-2 | TRBV25-1 | - | -
TGTGCCAGCAGCTCAACAGGATTTGAAGCTTTCTTT | CASSSTGFEAFF | TRBJ1-1 | TRBV7-2 | - | -
TGCAGCGGCAGACAGGGGGACACTGAAGCTTTCTTT | CSGRQGDTEAFF | TRBJ1-1 | TRBV29-1 | TRBD1 | -
TGTGCCAGCAGCGGGGCTAGCAATCAGCCCCAGCATTTT | CASSGASNQPQHF | TRBJ1-5 | TRBV9 | - | once
TGTGCCAGCAGCGTGGACAGGGCGACCTACAATGAGCAGTTCTTC | CASSVDRATYNEQFF | TRBJ2-1 | TRBV9 | TRBD1 | -
TGTGCCAGCAGGGTAGTGACTAGCGGGATTCTGGGGCAGTACTTC | CASRVVTSGILGQYF | TRBJ2-7 | TRBV27 | TRBD2 | -
TGTGCCAGCAGGGACAGCAACACTGAAGCTTTCTTT | CASRDSNTEAFF | TRBJ1-1 | TRBV2 | - | once